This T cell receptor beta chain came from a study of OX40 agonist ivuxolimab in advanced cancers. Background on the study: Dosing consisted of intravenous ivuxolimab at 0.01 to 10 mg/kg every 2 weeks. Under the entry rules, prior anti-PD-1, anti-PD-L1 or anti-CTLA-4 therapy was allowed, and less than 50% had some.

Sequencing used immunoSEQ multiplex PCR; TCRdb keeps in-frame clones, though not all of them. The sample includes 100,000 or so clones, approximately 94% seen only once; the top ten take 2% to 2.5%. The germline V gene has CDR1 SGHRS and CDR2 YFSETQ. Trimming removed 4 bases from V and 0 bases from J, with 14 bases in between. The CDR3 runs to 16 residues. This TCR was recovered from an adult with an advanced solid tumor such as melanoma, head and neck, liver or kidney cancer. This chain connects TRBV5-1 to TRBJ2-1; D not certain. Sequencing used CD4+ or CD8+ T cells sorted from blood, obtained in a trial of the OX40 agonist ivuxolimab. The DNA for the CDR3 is TGCGCCAGCAGCCTGGACGGCCCAAGCTCCTACAATGAGCAGTTCTTC. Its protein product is CASSLDGPSSYNEQFF.